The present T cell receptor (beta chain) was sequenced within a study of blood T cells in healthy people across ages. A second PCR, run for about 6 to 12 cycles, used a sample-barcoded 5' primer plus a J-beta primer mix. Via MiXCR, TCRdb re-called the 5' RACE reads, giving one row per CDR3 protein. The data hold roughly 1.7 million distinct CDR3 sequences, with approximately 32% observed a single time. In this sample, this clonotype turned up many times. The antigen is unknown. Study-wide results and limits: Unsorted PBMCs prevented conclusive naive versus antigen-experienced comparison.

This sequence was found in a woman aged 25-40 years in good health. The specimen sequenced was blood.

The CDR3 DNA follows: TGCAGCGTTGGCGGAACTGAAGCTTTCTTT. This codes for CSVGGTEAFF. V gene TRBV29-1 combines with J gene TRBJ1-1; no firm D call. Between the trimmed V and J ends, which lost 4 bases and 5 bases, there was a span of 5 bases. The CDR3 is 10 amino acids. Germline CDR1 SQVTM, CDR2 ANQGSEA.